This TCR beta chain originates from a study of cytomegalovirus exposure and HLA in healthy donors. Study-wide results and caveats: The study labeled 164 TCR beta chains cytomegalovirus-associated. Specificity for CMV antigens was confirmed in vitro for three of the CMV-associated chains.

This clone was found once. Its antigen is as yet unknown. Clones were read by immunoSEQ multiplex PCR, and TCRdb kept only the in-frame ones, dropping some. The table includes 60,000 to 75,000 clones, over 90% detected once. CDR1 and CDR2 (germline): SGHRS, YFSETQ. The CDR3 is 14 residues long. V was pared by 4 bases and J by 2 bases, with 12 bases between. The chain couples TRBV5-1 to TRBJ2-5; D possibly corresponds to TRBD2 (5 bases). Sequenced sample: PBMCs. The TCR comes from a young woman in good health and CMV-seropositive. The CDR3 DNA is TGCGCCAGCAGCCCGACCACGGGGCAAGAGACCCAGTACTTC. Protein sequence: CASSPTTGQETQYF.